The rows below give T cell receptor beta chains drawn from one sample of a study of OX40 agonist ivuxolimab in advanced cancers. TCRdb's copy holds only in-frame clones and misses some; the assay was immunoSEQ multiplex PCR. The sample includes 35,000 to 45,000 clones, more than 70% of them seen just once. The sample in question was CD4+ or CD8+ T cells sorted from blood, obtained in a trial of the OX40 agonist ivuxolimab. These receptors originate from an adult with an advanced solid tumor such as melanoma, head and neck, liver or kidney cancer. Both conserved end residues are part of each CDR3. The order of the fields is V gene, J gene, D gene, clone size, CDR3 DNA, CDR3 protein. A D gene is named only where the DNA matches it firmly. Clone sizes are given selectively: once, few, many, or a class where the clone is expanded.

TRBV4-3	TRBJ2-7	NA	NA	TGCGCCAGCAGCCAAGTCGCGGGGGCGGGGTACGAGCAGTACTTC	CASSQVAGAGYEQYF
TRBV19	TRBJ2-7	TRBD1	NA	TGTGCCAGTATCCCCGGGACAGGCCCCTTCGAGCAGTACTTC	CASIPGTGPFEQYF
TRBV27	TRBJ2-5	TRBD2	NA	TGTGCCAGCAGAACCGGGACTACCACACAAGAGACCCAGTACTTC	CASRTGTTTQETQYF
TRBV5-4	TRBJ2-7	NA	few	TGTGCCAGCAGCAGGAGAAGCTCACTTTACGAGCAGTACTTC	CASSRRSSLYEQYF
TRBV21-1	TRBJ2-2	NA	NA	TGTGCCAGCAGCAAAGTTGGCGGGACCCCGACCGGGGAGCTGTTTTTT	CASSKVGGTPTGELFF
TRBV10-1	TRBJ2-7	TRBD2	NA	TGCGCCAGCAGCTTAGGACTAGCCGCTAAAAGCTCCTACGAGCAGTACTTC	CASSLGLAAKSSYEQYF
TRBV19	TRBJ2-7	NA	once	TGTGCCAGTAGTATTTTTGGAGGGGGGAACTACGAGCAGTACTTC	CASSIFGGGNYEQYF
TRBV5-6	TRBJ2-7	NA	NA	TGTGCCAGCAGCAGCCGTATTGGGGGGTGGGTGCAGTACTTC	CASSSRIGGWVQYF
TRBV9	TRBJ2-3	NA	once	TGTGCCAGCAGCGTCGGCGGGAGCACAGATACGCAGTATTTT	CASSVGGSTDTQYF
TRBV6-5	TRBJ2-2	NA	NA	TGTGCCAGCACCCGTCGGGAGGGGGCTATCGGGGAGCTGTTTTTT	CASTRREGAIGELFF
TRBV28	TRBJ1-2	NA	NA	TGTGCCAGCAGGCCCCGGGGGATGAGTGGCTACACCTTC	CASRPRGMSGYTF
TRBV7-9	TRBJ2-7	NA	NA	TGTGCCAGCAGCCCCGCCGGGACAAGTGGAGAGCAGTACTTC	CASSPAGTSGEQYF
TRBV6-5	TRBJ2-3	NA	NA	TGTGCCAGCAGTTACAAGCGTAACACAGATACGCAGTATTTT	CASSYKRNTDTQYF
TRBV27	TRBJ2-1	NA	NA	TGTGCCAGCGGATTAAGAGGGCTCGATGAGCAGTTCTTC	CASGLRGLDEQFF
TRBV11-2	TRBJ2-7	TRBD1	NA	TGTGCCAGCAGCCTGGGAACAGGGGGCTTAGGATCCTACGAGCAGTACTTC	CASSLGTGGLGSYEQYF
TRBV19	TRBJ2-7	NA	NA	TGTGCCACCTTGGACTCGAGCTCCTACGAGCAGTACTTC	CATLDSSSYEQYF
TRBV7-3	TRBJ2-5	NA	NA	TGTGCCAGCAGCTTTGGCGGGGCCCAAGAGACCCAGTACTTC	CASSFGGAQETQYF
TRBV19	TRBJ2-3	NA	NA	TGTGCCAGTAGTATAAAGGGAAACAGGGCCGGGGATCATACGCAGTATTTT	CASSIKGNRAGDHTQYF
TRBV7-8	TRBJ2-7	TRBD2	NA	TGTGCCAGCAGCCCCAATAGCGGGTCGTCCTCCTACGAGCAGTACTTC	CASSPNSGSSSYEQYF
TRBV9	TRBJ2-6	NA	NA	TGTGCCAGCAGCCGGGACTTGGGGGCCAACGTCCTGACTTTC	CASSRDLGANVLTF